The 10 T cell receptor beta chains reported below all come from one sample, sequenced in a study of cytomegalovirus exposure and HLA in healthy donors. The primer mix had 60 Vbeta and 13 Jbeta primers. Method: immunoSEQ multiplex PCR; TCRdb's copy keeps in-frame clones and lacks some. The table lists around 160,000 clones, 75% to 80% of them singletons. Sample: PBMCs. The source of these receptors is a man between 45 and 60 years old in good health and CMV-seropositive.

The chain couples TRBV18 to TRBJ1-1; D unresolved. The CDR3 is made up of 15 amino acids. Trimming left V 6 bases short and J 0 bases short, with 14 bases between. The germline V gene encodes CDR1 KGHSH and CDR2 LQKENI. DNA for the CDR3: TGTGCCAGCTCCAACGCAGGCTCCATGAACACTGAAGCTTTCTTT. Its protein is CASSNAGSMNTEAFF. Filled out from reference TRBV18 and TRBJ1-1, the complete variable domain reads NAGVMQNPRHLVRRRGQEARLRCSPMKGHSHVYWYRQLPEEGLKFMVYLQKENIIDESGMPKERFSAEFPKEGPSILRIQQVVRGDSAAYFCASSNAGSMNTEAFFGQGTRLTVV.

This chain joins TRBV28 and TRBJ1-5, with 9 bases that match TRBD1. The germline V gene encodes CDR1 MDHEN and CDR2 SYDVKM. Trimming at V came to 11 bases and at J to 6 bases, leaving 11 bases not matched to a gene. The CDR3 has 14 residues. CDR3 residues: CAAMTGGSGQPQHF. The CDR3 nucleotides read TGTGCCGCCATGACAGGGGGGAGCGGTCAGCCCCAGCATTTT. The whole variable domain, remainder taken from reference TRBV28 and TRBJ1-5, is DVKVTQSSRYLVKRTGEKVFLECVQDMDHENMFWYRQDPGLGLRLIYFSYDVKMKEKGDIPEGYSVSREKKERFSLILESASTNQTSMYLCAAMTGGSGQPQHFGDGTRLSIL.

This chain connects TRBV28 to TRBJ1-2; 9 bases agree with TRBD1. This CDR3 region has 15 residues. V dropped 5 bases and J dropped 2; count of bases not matched to a gene: 6. Per germline, CDR1 MDHEN and CDR2 SYDVKM. This chain's CDR3 is CASSAAGQGNYGYTF. CDR3 coding DNA: TGTGCCAGCAGTGCAGCGGGACAGGGCAACTATGGCTACACCTTC.

The chain uses TRBV7-9 and TRBJ1-5; TRBD1 matches at 11 bases. Germline CDR1 SEHNR, CDR2 FQNEAQ (reference sequence). This CDR3 has 16 residues. Unmatched junction bases numbered 4, after V lost 3 bases and J lost 3 bases. The CDR3 sequence: CASSFWGQGDNQPQHF. CDR3 DNA sequence: TGTGCCAGCAGCTTTTGGGGACAGGGGGACAATCAGCCCCAGCATTTT.

This chain links TRBV27 with TRBJ1-1; 7 nucleotides match TRBD1. The CDR3 is made up of 17 amino acids. V lost 6 bases and J lost 4; bases outside the gene matches: 17. CDR1 and CDR2 from the germline V gene are MNHEY and SMNVEV (reference sequence). The CDR3 sequence: CASSPWRGRGWATEAFF. The CDR3 coding sequence is TGTGCCAGCAGCCCTTGGAGGGGCAGGGGGTGGGCCACTGAAGCTTTCTTT.

J is TRBJ1-2 and V is TRBV18; 8 bases map to TRBD1. J lost 8 bases, V lost 3 bases, and 8 bases had no gene match. This CDR3 has 14 residues. From germline, CDR1 is KGHSH and CDR2 LQKENI. The CDR3 spells CASSPREQGVGYTF. In DNA form, the CDR3 reads TGTGCCAGCTCACCGCGAGAACAGGGGGTGGGCTACACCTTC.

Only a few counts were recorded for this clone. The chain uses TRBV28 and TRBJ1-4; TRBD1 agrees at 7 bases. The CDR3 extends over 17 amino acids. The J segment lost 4 bases and the V segment lost 8 bases, leaving 16 bases of the junction unmatched. Germline V gene sequence: CDR1 MDHEN, CDR2 SYDVKM. The CDR3 spells CASLSMGTASFNEKLFF. CDR3 nucleotide sequence: TGTGCCAGCCTTTCAATGGGGACAGCATCTTTTAATGAAAAACTGTTTTTT.

The table lists this clone with a count of one. CDR3 sequence (DNA): TGTGCCAGCAGGGGGACGGGGGGCAATCAGCCCCAGCATTTT. Its translation is CASRGTGGNQPQHF. The genes are TRBV28 and TRBJ1-5, with a tentative D call TRBD1 (5 bases). This CDR3 has 14 amino acids. Looked up from germline, CDR1 is MDHEN and CDR2 is SYDVKM. The V and J ends lost 6 bases and 2 bases respectively, with 11 bases between them. Full variable domain (rest looked up from reference TRBV28 and TRBJ1-5): DVKVTQSSRYLVKRTGEKVFLECVQDMDHENMFWYRQDPGLGLRLIYFSYDVKMKEKGDIPEGYSVSREKKERFSLILESASTNQTSMYLCASRGTGGNQPQHFGDGTRLSIL.

This clone has just a few counts. The rearrangement links TRBV7-6 to TRBJ2-5, with 9 bases lining up with TRBD1. This CDR3 region has 14 residues. The ends lost 5 bases at V and 4 bases at J; junction bases unmatched: 5. Germline V lookup: CDR1 SGHVS, CDR2 FNYEAQ. CDR3 in DNA: TGTGCCAGCAGCCCACAGGGGGCAAGAGAGACCCAGTACTTC. It yields the protein CASSPQGARETQYF. Full variable domain (remainder filled in from reference TRBV7-6 and TRBJ2-5): GAGVSQSPRYKVTKRGQDVALRCDPISGHVSLYWYRQALGQGPEFLTYFNYEAQQDKSGLPNDRFSAERPEGSISTLTIQRTEQRDSAMYRCASSPQGARETQYFGPGTRLLVL.

In this sample, this clone turned up once. The chain has TRBV27 and TRBJ1-1; tentative D call: TRBD1 (5 bases). The CDR3 covers 12 residues. The germline V and J ends were trimmed by 9 bases and 6 bases, with 14 bases remaining between them. In germline, CDR1 is MNHEY, CDR2 SMNVEV (reference sequence). Here the CDR3 DNA reads TGTGCCAGTTCAAGATGGGGGGCTGAAGCTTTCTTT. Amino acid sequence: CASSRWGAEAFF.